The clone carrying this T cell receptor beta chain has more than one count but fewer than ten. Preparation of the TCRbeta library was carried out with unique molecular identifiers. TCRdb used MiXCR to reprocess the PCR reads, holding one entry per CDR3 protein. The sample lists 500,000 or so distinct CDR3 sequences; 30% to 35% were seen once. The sample is drawn from a study of T-cell reconstitution after alpha-beta-depleted transplantation in children. The V gene's germline CDR1 is GTSNPN and CDR2 SVGIG (reference sequence). Trimming shortened V by 4 bases and J by 3 bases, and 10 bases separated the two germline ends. The CDR3 runs 13 residues.

This TCR derives from a human donor who donated a stem cell graft to a child with aplastic anemia. The sample was PBMCs from the stem cell graft donor, taken from the stem cell graft. This sequence joins TRBV30 and TRBJ1-3; TRBD1 might be the D (6 bases). DNA for the CDR3: TGTGCCTGGACCAGGGGAGGTGGAAACACCATATATTTT. As protein: CAWTRGGGNTIYF.